This T cell receptor beta chain was recorded in a study of cytomegalovirus exposure and HLA in healthy donors (dated by TCRdb to 2017 to 2019). Looking at the study overall: In an earlier analysis of roughly 590 of the donors, 250 to 350 Gb of sequence data and 90 million to 120 million unique TCR beta sequences from about 190 million T cells were reported. The aim of the study was to test whether cataloging public T cell receptors could identify signatures of past pathogen exposure. A later genetic analysis took genome-wide SNP genotypes for about three fifths of the roughly 700 donors and used that subset as a discovery cohort. Approximately 300 gigabases of sequencing data and approximately 92 million unique TCR sequences made up an early release that covered 500 to 700 HLA-typed donors. A later analysis re-analyzed previously published TCR beta repertoires from 666 donors and added high-resolution HLA genotyping to study TCR occurrence patterns. To predict cytomegalovirus infection status, the study brought together high-throughput TCR immunosequencing, statistical association of individual TCRs with disease status, and machine learning. Among some 400 genotyped donors of the cohort, an average of approximately 240,000 unique TCR beta nucleotide sequences was sequenced per donor, of which about 18% were non-productive. The genetic ancestry cluster associated with self-reported Caucasian donors included about 81% of the approximately 410 genotyped donors. HLA typing included class I and class II loci at four-digit resolution. In addition to the first cohort of 666 subjects, a separate validation cohort of 120 different subjects was used. Rather than drawing on any new phenotypic data, the later analysis identified candidate immune exposures from TCR beta sequences and the way those sequences occurred across donors. Donor age, sex, ethnicity and CMV serostatus were compiled together with the repertoire data. The number of donors typed differed by locus, with about 629-630 for A, B, C, DRB1 and DQB1, more than 500 for DQA1, 600 to 610 for DPA1, and over 400 for DPB1. Every discovery cohort repertoire had been produced on one sequencing platform. The T cell repertoires of some 670 subjects were profiled by immunosequencing and related to cytomegalovirus serostatus. An earlier analysis of approximately 630 of the donors applied high-throughput TCR beta sequencing to assess whether each TCR beta V gene segment acted as functional or pseudogenic. About 5 DR-DQ haplotypes were handled as single units for association and clustering, since linkage in the cohort was strong.

The cohort consisted of approximately 690 healthy bone marrow donors. Cohort members were all nominally healthy when sampled, although unrecorded immune exposures were likely present. The donor tested CMV seronegative, placing the donor among the 350 to 400 seronegative members of the cohort. A peripheral blood sample was collected from each donor, and TCR beta sequencing was performed on peripheral blood mononuclear cells. Genomic DNA extraction from the blood cell samples was performed with the Qiagen DNeasy Blood Extraction Kit. Here is what the overall study found, with its caveats: The presence/absence analyses assumed that sequencing depth was roughly uniform across donors, and that assumption may not be true. According to a later analysis, TCR association rates differed among HLA loci, with DRB1 alleles showing the most associated TCRs and HLA-C alleles showing the fewest. HLA typing was unavailable for some donors at each locus, so association tests used only the typed subset. An association between a missense DCLRE1C variant and V-gene and J-gene trimming of TCR beta chains was found in a later genetic analysis and replicated in an independent cohort. A later analysis reported that several top co-occurrence clusters appeared linked to parvovirus B19, influenza, CMV and Epstein-Barr virus. Three of the identified cytomegalovirus-associated TCR beta chains were confirmed in vitro to be specific for cytomegalovirus antigens. This cohort had only TCR beta chains sequenced, and the lack of alpha or paired-chain data limited which features could be detected. The classifier was reported to diagnose cytomegalovirus status with high specificity and sensitivity in both the original and validation cohorts. Compared with equally common non-associated chains, HLA-associated TCR beta chains in a later analysis were more clonally expanded and had lower generation probabilities. A further reported finding was that TCR beta sequences accurately predicted the HLA-A and HLA-B alleles for most subjects in the first cohort. A group of highly shared sequence variants was considered likely to be a technical artifact of the sequencing pipeline. Correlated functional status among segregating V segments might reflect linkage disequilibrium, but an unknown experimental factor could not be ruled out. A later genetic analysis reported fewer N-insertions in productive TCRs among donors in an Asian-associated ancestry cluster than the roughly 690-donor mean. An earlier analysis of 587 of the donors showed that most TCR beta V segments appeared in productive rearrangements either about 87% or about 30% of the time, which broadly matched IMGT annotations. Seventeen rarely observed V segments, including chromosome 9 orphons, were excluded from the earlier analysis of some 590 of the donors because counts were too low. A later analysis found that most CMV-associated TCR beta chains appeared HLA-restricted, with HLA associations seemingly driven largely by CMV exposure. Because the 87-base-pair reads could not distinguish some IMGT-functional V segments, including TRBV6-2 and TRBV6-3, those segments were excluded. Across donors, most TCR sequences were observed very rarely, whereas some public TCRs were present in many individuals. A later analysis associated 17,000 or so TCR beta sequences with specific HLA alleles at a false discovery rate of 0.05. A total of fewer than 200 TCR beta chains were listed by the study as associated with cytomegalovirus. The authors suggested that the approach could potentially be generalized to other disease states and immunological phenotypes. The only immune exposure information available for the cohort was CMV serostatus. When HLA alleles, especially DR and DQ, strongly co-occurred, attributing TCR associations to individual alleles was difficult.

On this clone: The specificity of this receptor is unknown. No quality values exist for individual bases; no much larger clone is one base distant.

The library came from the immunoSEQ multiplex PCR assay. For the multiplex PCR, a mixture combining 60 forward primers for TCR Vbeta segments and 13 reverse primers for TCR Jbeta segments was used. Amplification of the CDR3 region of rearranged TCR beta genes was performed with a multiplex PCR assay on genomic DNA. On the Illumina HiSeq System, the amplified TCR beta libraries were sequenced as 87-base-pair reads. The paper's data handling went like this. Across the 670 or so repertoires, a later analysis counted roughly 84 million unique TCR beta chains, some 11 million of which were shared by at least two donors. To remove PCR and sequencing errors, raw reads were error-corrected and collapsed into unique sequences using a nearest-neighbor algorithm that merged closely related sequences. V, D and J gene segments were assigned by aligning CDR3 sequences to IMGT reference sequences. For a sequence to be retained, at least a six-nucleotide match to both a V gene segment and a J gene segment was required. Rearrangements were classified as productive when the CDR3 lacked stop codons and remained in frame with V and J, and all other rearrangements were classified as non-productive. CDR3 was defined according to IMGT convention as the region running from the second conserved V-encoded cysteine to the conserved J-encoded phenylalanine. Sequences without an unambiguous match to a single V gene segment were excluded from the earlier analysis of 450 to 650 of the donors. In an earlier analysis of approximately 500 of the donors, a V segment was called functional when productive rearrangements were above 56.7%, and segregating when the standard deviation between donors exceeded 5%. A statistical classification framework was built for diagnosing cytomegalovirus status from the catalog of TCR beta chain sequences. A later analysis assigned V and J genes by comparing TCR nucleotide sequences with IMGT/GENE-DB human TR gene sequences. In a later analysis, CDR3 sequences and most-parsimonious VDJ recombination scenarios were assigned using the TCRdist pipeline. In a later analysis, every TCR beta chain was defined by the combination of its CDR3 amino acid sequence and its V-gene family, and reads without a unique V-gene family were dropped. To address suspected cross-contamination and a sequencing artifact, a later analysis removed 592 highly shared, low-generation-probability nucleotide sequences. A later analysis calculated a clonal expansion index for each public chain from normalized within-repertoire ranks of inferred template counts. A later analysis computed generation probabilities with a VDJ recombination model fitted to out-of-frame rearrangements, and checked the results against IGoR. In a later analysis, hypergeometric tests were used to score TCR-TCR, TCR-HLA and TCR-CMV co-occurrence, with a repertoire-size bias correction applied to TCR pairs. To estimate false discovery rates, a later analysis permuted the HLA or CMV assignments 20 times. In a later analysis, co-occurring TCRs were grouped using DBSCAN, and TCRdist sequence similarity was added for clustering within HLA-allele-positive subsets. Repertoires with fewer than 30,000 or more than 120,000 public chains, plus five repertoires with anomalous nucleotide sharing, were excluded from co-occurrence clustering. TCRdb re-hosts the immuneACCESS table, in-frame sequences only. Its copies lack some clones; in the studies checked, an unresolved V gene accounts for under half of them, and the cause for the rest is not known. That table is the source of V, J and clone size, and D and trimming were worked out from the DNA. This sample holds some 170,000 clones; more than 65% were observed only once. The ten most abundant clones make up roughly 2.7% of the sample.

From its cysteine to its phenylalanine, the CDR3 spans 12 amino acids. CDR3 DNA only is kept here, 36 bases in frame from base 1. CDR1 and CDR2, per the germline V gene, are SNHLY and FYNNEI. The rearranged segments are TRBV2 and TRBJ2-5; the D gene identity is not certain. The DNA end is more similar to TRBJ2-7, so the J call may be wrong. Material: PBMCs. This sequence was found in a female donor in good health and CMV-seronegative. The CDR3 protein sequence reads: CASSEVDYEQYF. Read as DNA, the sequence is TGTGCCAGCAGTGAAGTGGACTACGAGCAGTACTTC.